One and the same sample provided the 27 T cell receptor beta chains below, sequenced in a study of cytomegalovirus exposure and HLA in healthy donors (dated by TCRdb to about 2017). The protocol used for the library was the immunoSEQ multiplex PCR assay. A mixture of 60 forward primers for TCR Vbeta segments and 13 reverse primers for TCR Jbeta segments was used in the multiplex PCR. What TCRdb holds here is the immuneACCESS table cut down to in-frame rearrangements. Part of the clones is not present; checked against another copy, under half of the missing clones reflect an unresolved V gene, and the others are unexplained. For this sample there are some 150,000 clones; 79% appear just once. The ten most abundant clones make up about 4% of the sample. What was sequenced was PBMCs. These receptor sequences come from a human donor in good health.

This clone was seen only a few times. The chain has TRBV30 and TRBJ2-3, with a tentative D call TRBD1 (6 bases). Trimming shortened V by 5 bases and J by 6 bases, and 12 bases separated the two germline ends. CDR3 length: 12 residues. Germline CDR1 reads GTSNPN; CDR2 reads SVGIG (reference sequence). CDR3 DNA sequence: TGTGCCTGGGGTCAGGGGTCCGATACGCAGTATTTT. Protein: CAWGQGSDTQYF.

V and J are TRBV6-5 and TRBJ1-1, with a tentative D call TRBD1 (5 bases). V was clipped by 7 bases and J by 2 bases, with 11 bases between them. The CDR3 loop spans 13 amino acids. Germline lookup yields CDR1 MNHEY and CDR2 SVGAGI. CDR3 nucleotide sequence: TGTGCCAGCAAAAGACAGACCAACACTGAAGCTTTCTTT. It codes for CASKRQTNTEAFF.

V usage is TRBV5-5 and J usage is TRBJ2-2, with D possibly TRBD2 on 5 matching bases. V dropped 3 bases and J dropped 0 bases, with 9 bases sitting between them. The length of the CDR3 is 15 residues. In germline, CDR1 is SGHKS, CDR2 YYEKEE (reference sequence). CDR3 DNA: TGTGCCAGCAGCTCTGGACTTACGAACACCGGGGAGCTGTTTTTT. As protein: CASSSGLTNTGELFF.

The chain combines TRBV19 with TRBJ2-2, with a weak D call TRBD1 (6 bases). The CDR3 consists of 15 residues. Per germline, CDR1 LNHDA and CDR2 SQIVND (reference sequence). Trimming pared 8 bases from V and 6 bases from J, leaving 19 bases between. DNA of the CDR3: TGTGCCAGTTTAAACAGGGCCCTAAACGCCGGGGAGCTGTTTTTT. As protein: CASLNRALNAGELFF.

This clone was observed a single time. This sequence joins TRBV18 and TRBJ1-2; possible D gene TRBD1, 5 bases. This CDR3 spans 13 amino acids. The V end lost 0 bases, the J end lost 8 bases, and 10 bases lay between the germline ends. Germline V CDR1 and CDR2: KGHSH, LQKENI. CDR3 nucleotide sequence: TGTGCCAGCTCACCACCCGACAGAGCCGGCTACACCTTC. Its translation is CASSPPDRAGYTF.

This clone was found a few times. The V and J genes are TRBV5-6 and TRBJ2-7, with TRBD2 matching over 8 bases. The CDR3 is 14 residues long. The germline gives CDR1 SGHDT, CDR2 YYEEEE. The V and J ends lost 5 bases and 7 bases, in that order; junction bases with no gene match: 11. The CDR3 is CASRLTGGPIEQYF. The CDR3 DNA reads TGTGCCAGCAGATTAACGGGAGGGCCGATTGAGCAGTACTTC.

The CDR3 here is CASSLDRGRLAVDNEQFF. In DNA, the CDR3 is TGTGCCAGTAGCTTGGACAGGGGGCGGCTAGCGGTAGACAATGAGCAGTTCTTC. The V and J genes are TRBV19 and TRBJ2-1, with TRBD1 matching 11 bases. Germline trimming cut 6 bases from V and 5 bases from J; bases unmatched to any gene: 15. The CDR3 has 18 residues. Germline CDR1 LNHDA, CDR2 SQIVND (reference sequence).

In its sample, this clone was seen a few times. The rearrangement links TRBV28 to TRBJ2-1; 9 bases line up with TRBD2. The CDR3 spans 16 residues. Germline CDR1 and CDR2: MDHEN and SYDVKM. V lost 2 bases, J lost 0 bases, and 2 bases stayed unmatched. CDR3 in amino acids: CASSLQLAGSYNEQFF. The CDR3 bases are TGTGCCAGCAGTTTACAACTAGCGGGCTCCTACAATGAGCAGTTCTTC.

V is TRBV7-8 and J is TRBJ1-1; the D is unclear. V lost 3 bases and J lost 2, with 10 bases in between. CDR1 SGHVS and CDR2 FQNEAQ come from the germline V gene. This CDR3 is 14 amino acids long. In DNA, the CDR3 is TGTGCCAGCAGCTTTTCGTATAAAAACACTGAAGCTTTCTTT. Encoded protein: CASSFSYKNTEAFF.

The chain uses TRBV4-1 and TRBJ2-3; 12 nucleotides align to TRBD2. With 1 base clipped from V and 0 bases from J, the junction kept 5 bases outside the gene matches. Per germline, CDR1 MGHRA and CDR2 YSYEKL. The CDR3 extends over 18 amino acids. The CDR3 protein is CASSQGRLAGGSTDTQYF. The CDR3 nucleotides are TGCGCCAGCAGCCAAGGCAGGCTAGCGGGAGGGAGCACAGATACGCAGTATTTT.

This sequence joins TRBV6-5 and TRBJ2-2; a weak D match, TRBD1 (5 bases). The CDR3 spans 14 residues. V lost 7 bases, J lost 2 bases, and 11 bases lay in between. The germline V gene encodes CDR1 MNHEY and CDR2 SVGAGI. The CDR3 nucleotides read TGTGCCAGCAATCAGGGCTTAAACACCGGGGAGCTGTTTTTT. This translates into CASNQGLNTGELFF.

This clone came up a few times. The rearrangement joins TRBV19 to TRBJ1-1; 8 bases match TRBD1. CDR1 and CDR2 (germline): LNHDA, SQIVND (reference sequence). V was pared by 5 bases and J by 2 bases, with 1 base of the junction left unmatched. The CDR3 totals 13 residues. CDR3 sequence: CASSQGANTEAFF. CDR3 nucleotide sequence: TGTGCCAGTAGTCAGGGGGCCAACACTGAAGCTTTCTTT.

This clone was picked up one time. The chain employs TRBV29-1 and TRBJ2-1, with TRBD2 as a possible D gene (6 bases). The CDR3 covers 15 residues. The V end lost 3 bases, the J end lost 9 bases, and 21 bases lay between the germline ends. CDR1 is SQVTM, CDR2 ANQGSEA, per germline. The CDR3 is CSVETWTKSWGEQFF. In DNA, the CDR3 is TGCAGCGTTGAGACTTGGACTAAATCATGGGGTGAGCAGTTCTTC.

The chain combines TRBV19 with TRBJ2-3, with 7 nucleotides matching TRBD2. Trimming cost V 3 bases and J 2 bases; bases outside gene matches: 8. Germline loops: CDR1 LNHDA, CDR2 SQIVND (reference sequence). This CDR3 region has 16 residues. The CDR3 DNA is TGTGCCAGTAGTATTCTCCCCGCGGGGGACACAGATACGCAGTATTTT. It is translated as CASSILPAGDTDTQYF. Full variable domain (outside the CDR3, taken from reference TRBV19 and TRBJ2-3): DGGITQSPKYLFRKEGQNVTLSCEQNLNHDAMYWYRQDPGQGLRLIYYSQIVNDFQKGDIAEGYSVSREKKESFPLTVTSAQKNPTAFYLCASSILPAGDTDTQYFGPGTRLTVL.

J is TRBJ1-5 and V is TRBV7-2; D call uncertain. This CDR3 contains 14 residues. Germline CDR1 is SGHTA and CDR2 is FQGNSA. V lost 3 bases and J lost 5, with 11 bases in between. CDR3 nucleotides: TGTGCCAGCAGCTTGTCGGGGAAAGATCAGCCCCAGCATTTT. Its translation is CASSLSGKDQPQHF.

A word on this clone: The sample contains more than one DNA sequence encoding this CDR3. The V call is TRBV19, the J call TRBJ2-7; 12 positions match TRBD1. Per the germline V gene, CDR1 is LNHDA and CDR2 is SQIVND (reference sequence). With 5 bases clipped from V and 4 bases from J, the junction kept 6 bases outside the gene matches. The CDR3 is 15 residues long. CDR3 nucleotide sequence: TGTGCCAGTAGTGCCGGGACAGGGGGCACATACGAGCAGTACTTC. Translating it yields CASSAGTGGTYEQYF.

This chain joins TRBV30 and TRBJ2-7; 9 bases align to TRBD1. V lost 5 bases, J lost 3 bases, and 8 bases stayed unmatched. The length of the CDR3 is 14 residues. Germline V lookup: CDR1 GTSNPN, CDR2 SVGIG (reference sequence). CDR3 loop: CAWGKGQGLYEQYF. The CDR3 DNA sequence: TGTGCCTGGGGGAAGGGACAGGGTCTCTACGAGCAGTACTTC.

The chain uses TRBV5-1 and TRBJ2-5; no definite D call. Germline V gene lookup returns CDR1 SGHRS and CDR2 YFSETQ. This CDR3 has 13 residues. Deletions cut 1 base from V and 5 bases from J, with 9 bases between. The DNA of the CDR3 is TGCGCCAGCAGCTTGAGTCTAACGGAGACCCAGTACTTC. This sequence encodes CASSLSLTETQYF. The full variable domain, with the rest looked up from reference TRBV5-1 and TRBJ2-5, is KAGVTQTPRYLIKTRGQQVTLSCSPISGHRSVSWYQQTPGQGLQFLFEYFSETQRNKGNFPGRFSGRQFSNSRSEMNVSTLELGDSALYLCASSLSLTETQYFGPGTRLLVL.

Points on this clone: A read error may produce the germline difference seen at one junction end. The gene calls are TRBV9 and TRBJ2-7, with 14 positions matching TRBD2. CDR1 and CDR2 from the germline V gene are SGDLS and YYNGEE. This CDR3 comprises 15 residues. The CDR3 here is CASSEGLAGAYEQHF. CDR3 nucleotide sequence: TGTGCCAGCAGCGAGGGACTAGCGGGGGCCTACGAGCAGCACTTC.

The CDR3 region is CSVELGTGGGYEQYF. DNA of the CDR3: TGCAGCGTTGAACTTGGGACAGGGGGGGGTTACGAGCAGTACTTC. J is TRBJ2-7 and V is TRBV29-1, with 11 bases fitting TRBD1. This CDR3 comprises 15 residues. From germline, CDR1 is SQVTM and CDR2 ANQGSEA. V lost 2 bases to trimming and J lost 4 bases; unmatched junction nucleotides: 7.

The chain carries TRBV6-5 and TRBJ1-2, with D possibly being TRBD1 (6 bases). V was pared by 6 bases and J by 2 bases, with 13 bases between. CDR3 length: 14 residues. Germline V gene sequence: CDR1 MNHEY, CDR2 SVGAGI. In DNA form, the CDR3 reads TGTGCCAGCAGAAACTTCCAGGGGAACTATGGCTACACCTTC. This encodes CASRNFQGNYGYTF.

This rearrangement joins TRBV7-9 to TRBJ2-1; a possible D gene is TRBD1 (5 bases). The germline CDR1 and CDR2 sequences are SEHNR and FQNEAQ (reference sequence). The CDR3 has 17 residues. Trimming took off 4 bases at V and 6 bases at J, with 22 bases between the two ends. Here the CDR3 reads CASSSRRGPDSVNEQFF. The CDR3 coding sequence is TGTGCCAGCAGCTCCCGAAGGGGTCCGGATTCCGTCAATGAGCAGTTCTTC.

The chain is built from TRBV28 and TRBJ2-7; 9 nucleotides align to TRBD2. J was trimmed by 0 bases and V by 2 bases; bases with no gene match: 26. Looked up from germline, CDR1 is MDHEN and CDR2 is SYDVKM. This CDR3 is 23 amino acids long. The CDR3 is CASSLVKGFGRGGESLGSYEQYF. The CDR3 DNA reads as TGTGCCAGCAGTTTAGTGAAGGGTTTCGGGCGGGGGGGCGAAAGTTTGGGCTCCTACGAGCAGTACTTC.

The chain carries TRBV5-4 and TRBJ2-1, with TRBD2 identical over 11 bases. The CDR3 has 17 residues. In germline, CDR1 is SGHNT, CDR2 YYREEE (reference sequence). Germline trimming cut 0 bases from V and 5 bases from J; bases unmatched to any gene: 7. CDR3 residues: CASSLDAGTSGDNEQFF. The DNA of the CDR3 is TGTGCCAGCAGCTTGGACGCAGGGACTAGCGGAGACAATGAGCAGTTCTTC.

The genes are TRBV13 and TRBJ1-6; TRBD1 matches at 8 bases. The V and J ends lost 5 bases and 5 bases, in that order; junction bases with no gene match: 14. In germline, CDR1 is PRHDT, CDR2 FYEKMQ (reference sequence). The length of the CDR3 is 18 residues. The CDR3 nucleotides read TGTGCCAGCAGCCCAAAGCAGGGGGCGCGTGAAGATAATTCACCCCTCCACTTT. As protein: CASSPKQGAREDNSPLHF. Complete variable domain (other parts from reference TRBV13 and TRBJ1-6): AAGVIQSPRHLIKEKRETATLKCYPIPRHDTVYWYQQGPGQDPQFLISFYEKMQSDKGSIPDRFSAQQFSDYHSELNMSSLELGDSALYFCASSPKQGAREDNSPLHFGNGTRLTVT.

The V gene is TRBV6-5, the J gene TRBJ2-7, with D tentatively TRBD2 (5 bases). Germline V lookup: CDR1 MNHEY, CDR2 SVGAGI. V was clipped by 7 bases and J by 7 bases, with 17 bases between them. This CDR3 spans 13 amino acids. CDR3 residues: CASKPVGRGEQYF. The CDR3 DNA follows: TGTGCCAGCAAGCCAGTGGGCCGAGGGGAGCAGTACTTC.

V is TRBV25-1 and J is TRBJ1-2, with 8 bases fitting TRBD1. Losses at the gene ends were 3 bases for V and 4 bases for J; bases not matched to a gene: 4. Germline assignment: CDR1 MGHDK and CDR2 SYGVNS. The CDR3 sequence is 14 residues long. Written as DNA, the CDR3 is TGTGCCAGCAGTGACAGGGACAGGCCCTATGGCTACACCTTC. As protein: CASSDRDRPYGYTF.